This T cell receptor beta chain was sequenced in a study of blood T cell repertoires in COVID-19. For the study at large: Sites in the United States, Italy and Spain provided acute and convalescent COVID-19 samples.

The germline V and J ends were trimmed by 1 base and 8 bases, with 14 bases remaining between them. The CDR3 covers 14 residues. Germline V gives CDR1 LGHNT, CDR2 FRNRAP. Sequencing used immunoSEQ multiplex PCR; TCRdb keeps in-frame clones, though not all of them. The sample includes over 350,000 clones, more than 75% seen only once; the top ten take around 0.97%. Participants were aged roughly 18 to 89 years from approximately 23 US areas. Self-reported history from a screening survey and questionnaire set each donor's cohort. The rearrangement links TRBV12-5 to TRBJ1-2; D call uncertain. Material: PBMCs or T cells enriched from blood (not recorded which). The source is a woman in her thirties with acute COVID-19. The CDR3 is CASGLGVRSVGYTF. DNA of the CDR3: TGTGCTAGTGGTTTGGGGGTGCGGTCAGTAGGCTACACCTTC.